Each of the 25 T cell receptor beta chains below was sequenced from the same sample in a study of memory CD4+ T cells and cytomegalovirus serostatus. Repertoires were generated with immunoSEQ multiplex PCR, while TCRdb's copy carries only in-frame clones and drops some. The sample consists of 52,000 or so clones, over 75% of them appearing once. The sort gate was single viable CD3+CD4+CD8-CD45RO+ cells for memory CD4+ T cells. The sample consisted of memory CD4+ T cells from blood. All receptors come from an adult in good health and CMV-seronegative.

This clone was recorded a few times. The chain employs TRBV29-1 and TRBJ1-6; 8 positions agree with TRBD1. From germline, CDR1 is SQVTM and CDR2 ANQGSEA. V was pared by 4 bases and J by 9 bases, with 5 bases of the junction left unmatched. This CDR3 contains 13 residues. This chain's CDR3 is CSVADRESSPLHF. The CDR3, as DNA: TGCAGCGTTGCGGACAGGGAGAGTTCACCCCTCCACTTT.

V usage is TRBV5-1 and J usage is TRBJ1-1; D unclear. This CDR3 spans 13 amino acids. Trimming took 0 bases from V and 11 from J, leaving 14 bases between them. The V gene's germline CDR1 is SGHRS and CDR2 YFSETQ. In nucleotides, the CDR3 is TGCGCCAGCAGCTTGGTAGGGCCACAGTGGGCTTTCTTT. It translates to CASSLVGPQWAFF.

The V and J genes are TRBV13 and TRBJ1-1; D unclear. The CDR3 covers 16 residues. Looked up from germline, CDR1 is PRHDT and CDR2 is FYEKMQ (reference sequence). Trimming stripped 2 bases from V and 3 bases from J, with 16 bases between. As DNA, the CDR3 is TGTGCCAGCAGCTTACGTTCGGCGGGGTTGTACACTGAAGCTTTCTTT. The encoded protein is CASSLRSAGLYTEAFF.

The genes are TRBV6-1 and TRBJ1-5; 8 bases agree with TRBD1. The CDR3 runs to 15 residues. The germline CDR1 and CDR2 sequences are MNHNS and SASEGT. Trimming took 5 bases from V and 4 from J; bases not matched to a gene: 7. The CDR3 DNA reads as TGTGCCAGCAGTCAAAGGGACAGGCCAAATCAGCCCCAGCATTTT. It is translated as CASSQRDRPNQPQHF.

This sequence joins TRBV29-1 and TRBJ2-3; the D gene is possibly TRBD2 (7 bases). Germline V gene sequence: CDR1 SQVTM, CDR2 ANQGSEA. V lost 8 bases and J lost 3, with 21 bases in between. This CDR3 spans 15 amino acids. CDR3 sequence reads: CSILGGGGRTDTQYF. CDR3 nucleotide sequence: TGCAGCATCCTGGGGGGAGGGGGTAGAACAGATACGCAGTATTTT.

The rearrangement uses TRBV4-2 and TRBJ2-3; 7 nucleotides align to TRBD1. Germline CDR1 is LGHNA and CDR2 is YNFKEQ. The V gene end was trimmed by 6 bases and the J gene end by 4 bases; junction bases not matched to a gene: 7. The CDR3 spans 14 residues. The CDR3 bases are TGTGCCAGCAGGGGGACAGATAAATCAGATACGCAGTATTTT. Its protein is CASRGTDKSDTQYF.

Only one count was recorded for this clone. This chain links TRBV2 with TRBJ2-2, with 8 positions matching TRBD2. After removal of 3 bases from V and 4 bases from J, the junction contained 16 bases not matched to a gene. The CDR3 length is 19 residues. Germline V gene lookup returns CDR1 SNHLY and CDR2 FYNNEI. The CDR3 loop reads CASSDLGLEKRVATGELFF. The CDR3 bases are TGTGCCAGCAGTGATCTGGGACTAGAAAAGCGAGTGGCCACCGGGGAGCTGTTTTTT.

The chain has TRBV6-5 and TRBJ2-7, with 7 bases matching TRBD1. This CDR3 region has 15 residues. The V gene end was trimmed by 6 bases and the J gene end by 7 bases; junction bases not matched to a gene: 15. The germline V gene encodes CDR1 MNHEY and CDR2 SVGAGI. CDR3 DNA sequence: TGTGCCAGCAGGCGTGTAGGGGGCCCCGAGGGGGAGCAGTACTTC. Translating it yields CASRRVGGPEGEQYF.

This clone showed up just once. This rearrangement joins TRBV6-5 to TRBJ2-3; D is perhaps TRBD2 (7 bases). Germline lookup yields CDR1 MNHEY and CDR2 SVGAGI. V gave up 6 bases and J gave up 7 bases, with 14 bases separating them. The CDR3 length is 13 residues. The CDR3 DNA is TGTGCCAGCAGAACTGGGGGGGCCAATACGCAGTATTTT. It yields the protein CASRTGGANTQYF.

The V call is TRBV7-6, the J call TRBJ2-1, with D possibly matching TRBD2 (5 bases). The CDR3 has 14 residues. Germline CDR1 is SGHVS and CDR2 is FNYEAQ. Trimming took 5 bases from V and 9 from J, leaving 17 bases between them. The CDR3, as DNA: TGTGCCAGCAGCCTCAACACAGCGGTGGGTGAGCAGTTCTTC. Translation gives CASSLNTAVGEQFF.

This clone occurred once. The CDR3 sequence is CATKVRGRSGELFF. CDR3 sequence (DNA): TGTGCCACCAAGGTGCGGGGGAGGTCCGGGGAGCTGTTTTTT. The V and J genes are TRBV6-5 and TRBJ2-2; 7 bases agree with TRBD2. The CDR3 has 14 amino acids. The germline gives CDR1 MNHEY, CDR2 SVGAGI. V gave up 10 bases and J gave up 6 bases; unmatched junction bases: 11.

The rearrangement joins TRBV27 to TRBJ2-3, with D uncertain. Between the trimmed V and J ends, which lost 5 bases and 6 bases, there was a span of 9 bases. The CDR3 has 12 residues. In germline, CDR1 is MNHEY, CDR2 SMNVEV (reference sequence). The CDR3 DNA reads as TGTGCCAGCAGTGCCGGTTGGGATACGCAGTATTTT. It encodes CASSAGWDTQYF.

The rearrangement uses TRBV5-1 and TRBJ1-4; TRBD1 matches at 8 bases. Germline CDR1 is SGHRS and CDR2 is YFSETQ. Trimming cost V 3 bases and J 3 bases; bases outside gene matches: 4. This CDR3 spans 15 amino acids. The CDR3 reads CASSWTGNANEKLFF. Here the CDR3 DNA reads TGCGCCAGCAGCTGGACAGGGAATGCTAATGAAAAACTGTTTTTT.

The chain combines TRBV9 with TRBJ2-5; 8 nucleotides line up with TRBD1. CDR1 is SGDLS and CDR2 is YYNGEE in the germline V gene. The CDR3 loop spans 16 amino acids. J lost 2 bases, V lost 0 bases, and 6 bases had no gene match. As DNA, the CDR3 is TGTGCCAGCAGCGTAGCCCCCGGACAGGGACAAGAGACCCAGTACTTC. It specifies CASSVAPGQGQETQYF.

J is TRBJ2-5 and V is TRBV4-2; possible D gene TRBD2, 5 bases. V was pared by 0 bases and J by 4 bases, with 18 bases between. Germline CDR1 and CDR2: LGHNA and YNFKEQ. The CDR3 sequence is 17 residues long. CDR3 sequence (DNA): TGTGCCAGCAGCCAAGATCCCTCCTGGGAGTCTGGAGAGACCCAGTACTTC. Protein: CASSQDPSWESGETQYF.

CDR3 residues: CASSQEIRQTFYGYTF. CDR3 in DNA: TGTGCCAGCAGCCAAGAAATCAGACAGACCTTCTATGGCTACACCTTC. The chain uses TRBV4-2 and TRBJ1-2; D possibly corresponds to TRBD1 (5 bases). CDR1 and CDR2 from the germline V gene are LGHNA and YNFKEQ. The CDR3 is 16 amino acids. V was shortened by 0 bases and J by 4 bases, with 15 bases between the two germline ends.

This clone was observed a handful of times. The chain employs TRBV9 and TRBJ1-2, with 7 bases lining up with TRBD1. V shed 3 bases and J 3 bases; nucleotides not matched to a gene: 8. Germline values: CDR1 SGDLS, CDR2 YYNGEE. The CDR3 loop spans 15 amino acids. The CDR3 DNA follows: TGTGCCAGCAGCGCCTCAAGCCAGGGGGACTATGGCTACACCTTC. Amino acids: CASSASSQGDYGYTF.

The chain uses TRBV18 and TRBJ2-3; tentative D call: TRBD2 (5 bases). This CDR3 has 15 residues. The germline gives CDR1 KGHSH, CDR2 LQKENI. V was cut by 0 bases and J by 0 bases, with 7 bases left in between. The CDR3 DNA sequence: TGTGCCAGCTCACCACCGACGGGGAGCACAGATACGCAGTATTTT. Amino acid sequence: CASSPPTGSTDTQYF.

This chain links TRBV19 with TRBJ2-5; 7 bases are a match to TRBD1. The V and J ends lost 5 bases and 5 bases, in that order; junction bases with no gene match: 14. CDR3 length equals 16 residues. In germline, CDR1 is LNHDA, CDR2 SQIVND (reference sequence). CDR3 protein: CASSPGKQGNWETQYF. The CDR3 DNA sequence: TGTGCCAGTAGTCCAGGGAAACAGGGGAATTGGGAGACCCAGTACTTC.

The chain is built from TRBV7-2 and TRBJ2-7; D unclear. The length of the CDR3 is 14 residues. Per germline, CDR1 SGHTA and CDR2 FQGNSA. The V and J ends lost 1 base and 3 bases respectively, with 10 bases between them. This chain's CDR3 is CASSLGQYIYEQYF. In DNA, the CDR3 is TGTGCCAGCAGCTTAGGGCAGTATATCTACGAGCAGTACTTC.

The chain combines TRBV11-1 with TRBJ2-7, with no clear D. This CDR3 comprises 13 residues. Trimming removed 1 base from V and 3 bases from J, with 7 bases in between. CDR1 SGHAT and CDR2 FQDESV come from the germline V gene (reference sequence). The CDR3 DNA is TGTGCCAGCAGCTTAGGGGAAGTCTACGAGCAGTACTTC. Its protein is CASSLGEVYEQYF.

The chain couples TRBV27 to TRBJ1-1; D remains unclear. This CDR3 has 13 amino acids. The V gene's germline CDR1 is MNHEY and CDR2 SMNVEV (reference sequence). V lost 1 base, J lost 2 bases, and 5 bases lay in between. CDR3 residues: CASSLLVNTEAFF. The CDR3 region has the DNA TGTGCCAGCAGTTTATTGGTCAACACTGAAGCTTTCTTT.

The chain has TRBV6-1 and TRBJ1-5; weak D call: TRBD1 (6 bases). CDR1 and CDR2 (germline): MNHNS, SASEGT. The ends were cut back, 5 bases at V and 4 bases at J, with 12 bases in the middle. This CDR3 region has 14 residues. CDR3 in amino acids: CASSLYQGNQPQHF. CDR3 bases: TGTGCCAGCAGTCTATATCAGGGGAATCAGCCCCAGCATTTT.

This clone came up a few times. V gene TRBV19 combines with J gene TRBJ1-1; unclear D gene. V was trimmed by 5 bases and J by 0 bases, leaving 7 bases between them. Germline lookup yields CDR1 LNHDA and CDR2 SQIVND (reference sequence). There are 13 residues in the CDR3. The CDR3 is CASSSQMNTEAFF. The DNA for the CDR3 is TGTGCCAGTAGTTCACAGATGAACACTGAAGCTTTCTTT.

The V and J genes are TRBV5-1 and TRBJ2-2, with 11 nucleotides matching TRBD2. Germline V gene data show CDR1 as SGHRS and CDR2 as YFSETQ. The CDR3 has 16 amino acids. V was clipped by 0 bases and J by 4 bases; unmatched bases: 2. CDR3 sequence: CASSLGLAGTTGELFF. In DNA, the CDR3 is TGCGCCAGCAGCTTGGGACTAGCGGGGACCACCGGGGAGCTGTTTTTT.